This TCR beta chain was captured in a study of shared clonotypes between healthy human individuals. The V gene's germline CDR1 is KGHSH and CDR2 LQKENI. This CDR3 has 14 amino acids. The ends lost 4 bases at V and 10 bases at J; junction bases unmatched: 3. Using immunoSEQ multiplex PCR, the repertoire was profiled, and TCRdb retains in-frame clones only, with some absent. Among over a million clones, about 75% were seen once, and the ten largest hold nearly 1.5%. The chain joins TRBV18 to TRBJ1-6, with TRBD1 matching over 11 bases. Source material: memory CD4+ T cells sorted from blood. Subset described: CD45RA-negative fraction. This clonotype was obtained from a man between 18 and 29 years old in good health. The CDR3: CASSRTGGYSPLHF. The CDR3 DNA is TGTGCCAGCTCACGGACAGGGGGCTACTCACCCCTCCACTTT.